Listed below are T cell receptor beta chains from one sample, sequenced in a study of T cells in localized non-small cell lung cancer. Some clones are missing from TCRdb's copy, which holds only in-frame ones; the method was immunoSEQ multiplex PCR. This table has under 40,000 clones, just under 80% appearing once. The specimen was peripheral blood, collected before any cancer treatment. All receptors derive from a male donor at least 60 years old with stage II squamous cell lung carcinoma. Both conserved end residues are part of each CDR3. Each record gives: J gene, D gene, V gene, CDR3 protein, CDR3 DNA. The D gene is left open where the match is weak.

J gene: TRBJ2-3
D gene: TRBD2
V gene: TRBV4-1
CDR3 protein: CASSHPGTSGRSGQYF
CDR3 DNA: TGCGCCAGCAGCCACCCTGGGACTAGCGGGAGGAGCGGGCAGTATTTT

J gene: TRBJ1-3
D gene: NA
V gene: TRBV18
CDR3 protein: CASSPSLLSGNTIYF
CDR3 DNA: TGTGCCAGCTCACCGTCTCTACTCTCTGGAAACACCATATATTTT

J gene: TRBJ2-3
D gene: NA
V gene: TRBV4-3
CDR3 protein: CASSRTVTDTQYF
CDR3 DNA: TGCGCCAGCAGCCGGACAGTCACAGATACGCAGTATTTT

J gene: TRBJ1-3
D gene: TRBD1
V gene: TRBV30
CDR3 protein: CACYPGQVGNTIYF
CDR3 DNA: TGTGCCTGTTACCCGGGACAGGTTGGAAACACCATATATTTT

J gene: TRBJ1-2
D gene: NA
V gene: TRBV30
CDR3 protein: CAWSVQAVYGYTF
CDR3 DNA: TGTGCCTGGAGTGTACAGGCGGTTTATGGCTACACCTTC

J gene: TRBJ2-1
D gene: NA
V gene: TRBV6-7
CDR3 protein: CASSYRGGPFFF
CDR3 DNA: TGTGCCAGCAGTTACCGGGGCGGACCGTTCTTCTTC

J gene: TRBJ1-1
D gene: TRBD1
V gene: TRBV5-1
CDR3 protein: CASSQTGSTEAFF
CDR3 DNA: TGCGCCAGCAGCCAGACAGGGTCCACTGAAGCTTTCTTT

J gene: TRBJ2-1
D gene: TRBD2
V gene: TRBV5-6
CDR3 protein: CASSFVAGLVSKVQFF
CDR3 DNA: TGTGCCAGCAGTTTTGTAGCGGGGCTCGTCTCAAAGGTGCAGTTCTTC

J gene: TRBJ2-7
D gene: NA
V gene: TRBV5-1
CDR3 protein: CASSSTGGGSLEQYF
CDR3 DNA: TGCGCCAGCAGCTCAACAGGGGGAGGGAGCCTCGAGCAGTACTTC

J gene: TRBJ2-2
D gene: NA
V gene: TRBV6-5
CDR3 protein: CASSPTANTGELFF
CDR3 DNA: TGTGCCAGCAGTCCAACTGCGAACACCGGGGAGCTGTTTTTT

J gene: TRBJ1-1
D gene: NA
V gene: TRBV21-1
CDR3 protein: CASSKDRGTEAFF
CDR3 DNA: TGTGCCAGCAGCAAAGACAGGGGGACTGAAGCTTTCTTT